Each of the 28 T cell receptor beta chains below was sequenced from the same sample in a study of blood T cell repertoires in COVID-19. Only in-frame clones appear in the TCRdb table, and some are missing; sequencing was by immunoSEQ multiplex PCR. The sample lists 100,000 to 150,000 clones; roughly 90% were seen once. What was sequenced was peripheral blood. These receptors were taken from a woman aged 80 or older with acute or convalescent COVID-19.

V and J are TRBV7-9 and TRBJ2-7; 8 bases fit TRBD2. Germline values: CDR1 SEHNR, CDR2 FQNEAQ (reference sequence). The trim removed 5 bases at V and 0 bases at J, leaving 9 bases unmatched. The CDR3 is 16 amino acids. For the CDR3, the DNA is TGTGCCAGCAGCCACCTTAGCGGGGTGAACTCCTACGAGCAGTACTTC. Its protein product is CASSHLSGVNSYEQYF.

The chain carries TRBV6-5 and TRBJ2-3, with D possibly TRBD1 on 6 matching bases. Germline V lookup: CDR1 MNHEY, CDR2 SVGAGI. V lost 5 bases and J 2 bases, leaving 8 bases between the germline ends. CDR3 length equals 13 residues. CDR3 sequence: CASSRDNTDTQYF. Written as DNA, the CDR3 is TGTGCCAGCAGTAGGGACAACACAGATACGCAGTATTTT.

In this sample, this clone turned up once. The chain couples TRBV21-1 to TRBJ2-7; the DNA was not used to check the table's D call, TRBD1. TRBV21-1 is given as a pseudogene. The CDR3 is 13 amino acids. The CDR3 DNA is TGTGCCAGCAGCAAACACAGGCTGTACGAGCAGTACTTC. This encodes CASSKHRLYEQYF.

The chain recombines TRBV4-1 with TRBJ1-6; 7 nucleotides align to TRBD1. The length of the CDR3 is 17 residues. Trimming took 0 bases from V and 8 from J; bases not matched to a gene: 10. Looked up from germline, CDR1 is MGHRA and CDR2 is YSYEKL. CDR3 loop: CASSQDLEGAIHSPLHF. Written as DNA, the CDR3 is TGCGCCAGCAGCCAAGATCTGGAGGGGGCAATTCATTCACCCCTCCACTTT.

In DNA, the CDR3 is TGTGCCAGCAGCTTAATGACATTAGAGACCCAGTACTTC. It is translated as CASSLMTLETQYF. The genes are TRBV7-2 and TRBJ2-5; no definite D call. The V gene's germline CDR1 is SGHTA and CDR2 FQGNSA. Trimming removed 2 bases from V and 4 bases from J, with 8 bases in between. This CDR3 has 13 amino acids.

The rearrangement joins TRBV10-3 to TRBJ2-7; the match to TRBD1 covers 8 bases. Germline lookup yields CDR1 ENHRY and CDR2 SYGVKD. The CDR3 contains 14 residues. V dropped 4 bases and J dropped 1; count of bases not matched to a gene: 3. As DNA, the CDR3 is TGTGCCATCAGTGCGCAGGGGGCGTCCTACGAGCAGTACTTC. It encodes CAISAQGASYEQYF.

The chain is built from TRBV5-1 and TRBJ2-5, with D perhaps TRBD1 (5 bases). Germline CDR1 is SGHRS and CDR2 is YFSETQ. Trimming stripped 2 bases from V and 3 bases from J, with 11 bases between. The CDR3 spans 14 residues. For the CDR3, the DNA is TGCGCCAGCAGCTTAGGCAGGGAAAAAGAGACCCAGTACTTC. Its protein is CASSLGREKETQYF. Filled out from reference TRBV5-1 and TRBJ2-5, the complete variable domain reads KAGVTQTPRYLIKTRGQQVTLSCSPISGHRSVSWYQQTPGQGLQFLFEYFSETQRNKGNFPGRFSGRQFSNSRSEMNVSTLELGDSALYLCASSLGREKETQYFGPGTRLLVL.

The chain has TRBV27 and TRBJ2-3; TRBD2 aligns across 8 bases. The trim removed 5 bases at V and 2 bases at J, leaving 3 bases unmatched. Germline CDR1 reads MNHEY; CDR2 reads SMNVEV (reference sequence). This CDR3 comprises 14 residues. The CDR3 DNA sequence: TGTGCCAGCAGTAAGCGGGGGATCACAGATACGCAGTATTTT. This translates into CASSKRGITDTQYF.

The J gene is TRBJ1-4, the V gene TRBV2; no clear D. The CDR3 has 13 residues. V lost 3 bases and J 8 bases, leaving 10 bases between the germline ends. Germline CDR1 is SNHLY and CDR2 is FYNNEI. Written as DNA, the CDR3 is TGTGCCAGCAGTGACCCCCCGGTGGAAAAACTGTTTTTT. This translates into CASSDPPVEKLFF.

The gene calls are TRBV6-6 and TRBJ1-1; unclear D gene. The V end lost 6 bases, the J end lost 1 base, and 12 bases lay between the germline ends. Germline CDR1 MNHNY, CDR2 SVGAGI (reference sequence). This CDR3 has 14 residues. CDR3 region: CASSPGFTNTEAFF. The CDR3 bases are TGTGCCAGCAGCCCGGGTTTTACGAACACTGAAGCTTTCTTT.

V usage is TRBV18 and J usage is TRBJ2-5; a possible D gene is TRBD2 (6 bases). The CDR3 is 14 residues long. The germline gives CDR1 KGHSH, CDR2 LQKENI. Trimming pared 2 bases from V and 2 bases from J, leaving 9 bases between. CDR3 residues: CASSPSAGQETQYF. CDR3 sequence (DNA): TGTGCCAGCTCACCATCCGCGGGGCAAGAGACCCAGTACTTC.

The rearrangement uses TRBV6-5 and TRBJ2-1; D may be TRBD1 (6 bases). Between the trimmed V and J ends, which lost 5 bases and 7 bases, there was a span of 9 bases. Germline V CDR1 and CDR2: MNHEY, SVGAGI. CDR3 size: 12 residues. The CDR3: CASSKRGNEQFF. The CDR3 region has the DNA TGTGCCAGCAGTAAGAGGGGGAATGAGCAGTTCTTC.

CDR3 residues: CASSGLAGAQQFF. The DNA of the CDR3 is TGTGCCAGCAGCGGACTAGCGGGGGCTCAGCAGTTCTTC. V gene TRBV7-3 combines with J gene TRBJ2-1; 13 bases are a match to TRBD2. This CDR3 is built from 13 residues. Germline V gene sequence: CDR1 SGHTA, CDR2 FQGTGA. The junction had 3 bases not matched to a gene; V was cut back by 5 bases and J by 11 bases.

The chain combines TRBV19 with TRBJ2-7, with 7 positions matching TRBD2. CDR3 size: 14 residues. The junction had 7 bases not matched to a gene; V was cut back by 5 bases and J by 3 bases. The germline gives CDR1 LNHDA, CDR2 SQIVND (reference sequence). The CDR3 loop reads CASSLAGANYEQYF. CDR3 nucleotides: TGTGCCAGTAGTCTGGCGGGAGCAAACTACGAGCAGTACTTC.

J is TRBJ2-5 and V is TRBV5-5; no clear D gene. V lost 4 bases and J 1 base, leaving 8 bases between the germline ends. Germline assignment: CDR1 SGHKS and CDR2 YYEKEE (reference sequence). This CDR3 comprises 13 residues. The CDR3 reads CASSPGAQETQYF. The CDR3 nucleotides are TGTGCCAGCAGCCCAGGCGCCCAAGAGACCCAGTACTTC.

This rearrangement joins TRBV6-6 to TRBJ1-4, with D possibly being TRBD1 (6 bases). This CDR3 spans 15 amino acids. Trimming took 2 bases from V and 8 from J, leaving 15 bases between them. Looked up from germline, CDR1 is MNHNY and CDR2 is SVGAGI (reference sequence). The CDR3 coding sequence is TGTGCCAGCAGTTACATACAGGGTCTAGGGGAAAAACTGTTTTTT. Translating gives CASSYIQGLGEKLFF.

The J gene is TRBJ1-1, the V gene TRBV13, with D perhaps TRBD1 (6 bases). From germline, CDR1 is PRHDT and CDR2 FYEKMQ (reference sequence). This CDR3 contains 13 residues. V lost 5 bases to trimming and J lost 4 bases, with 11 bases between them. The CDR3 spells CASSVTGRTEAFF. The CDR3 DNA reads TGTGCCAGCAGCGTTACAGGGCGCACTGAAGCTTTCTTT.

Here the CDR3 reads CASSRQRDRSNQPQHF. CDR3 DNA sequence: TGTGCCAGTAGTCGCCAGAGGGACAGGAGCAATCAGCCCCAGCATTTT. The rearrangement uses TRBV19 and TRBJ1-5, with 8 nucleotides matching TRBD1. The germline CDR1 and CDR2 sequences are LNHDA and SQIVND (reference sequence). This CDR3 region has 16 residues. J lost 1 base, V lost 5 bases, and 7 bases had no gene match.

The rearrangement joins TRBV27 to TRBJ1-2; D ambiguous. The V end lost 6 bases, the J end lost 0 bases, and 8 bases lay between the germline ends. The CDR3 contains 13 residues. Germline lookup yields CDR1 MNHEY and CDR2 SMNVEV (reference sequence). CDR3 protein: CASSVTSNYGYTF. The CDR3 nucleotides are TGTGCCAGCAGCGTGACTTCTAACTATGGCTACACCTTC.

This clone was recorded a few times. The genes are TRBV6-1 and TRBJ2-6; TRBD1 aligns across 11 bases. This CDR3 contains 16 residues. The germline V gene encodes CDR1 MNHNS and CDR2 SASEGT. V lost 4 bases, J lost 2 bases, and 1 base stayed unmatched. The CDR3 sequence: CASSGGQGAGANVLTF. CDR3 DNA sequence: TGTGCCAGCAGTGGGGGACAGGGGGCTGGGGCCAACGTCCTGACTTTC.

The chain links TRBV7-9 to TRBJ1-6; the D gene is possibly TRBD1 (6 bases). From germline, CDR1 is SEHNR and CDR2 FQNEAQ (reference sequence). The CDR3 has 12 residues. Trimming took 5 bases from V and 10 from J, leaving 9 bases between them. The CDR3 bases are TGTGCCAGCAGCACAGGGTTGTCACCCCTCCACTTT. It is translated as CASSTGLSPLHF.

The rearrangement links TRBV5-4 to TRBJ2-1; TRBD2 agrees at 11 bases. Trimming removed 0 bases from V and 8 bases from J; junction bases left unmatched: 7. Per the germline V gene, CDR1 is SGHNT and CDR2 is YYREEE (reference sequence). The CDR3 spans 16 residues. In nucleotides, the CDR3 is TGTGCCAGCAGCTTGGGGCTAGCGGGAGGATTAGATGAGCAGTTCTTC. Translated: CASSLGLAGGLDEQFF.

This clone appeared a few times. The rearrangement uses TRBV6-1 and TRBJ2-1; TRBD2 agrees at 14 bases. The ends lost 1 base at V and 12 bases at J; junction bases unmatched: 5. Germline V lookup: CDR1 MNHNS, CDR2 SASEGT. The CDR3 runs to 15 residues. Here the CDR3 DNA reads TGTGCCAGCAGTGAAGAGGGACTAGCGGGAGCCGGGCAGTTCTTC. This sequence encodes CASSEEGLAGAGQFF.

This clone has a handful of counts. The J gene is TRBJ1-2, the V gene TRBV10-3; D perhaps matches TRBD1 (5 bases). Trimming took 4 bases from V and 0 from J, leaving 6 bases between them. Germline CDR1 is ENHRY and CDR2 is SYGVKD. This CDR3 region has 13 residues. CDR3 in amino acids: CAISGQSNYGYTF. The CDR3 coding sequence is TGTGCCATCAGTGGACAGTCTAACTATGGCTACACCTTC.

The rearrangement links TRBV6-5 to TRBJ1-2; D is possibly TRBD1 (5 bases). Trimming left V 5 bases short and J 4 bases short, with 17 bases between. In germline, CDR1 is MNHEY, CDR2 SVGAGI. The CDR3 runs 15 residues. The CDR3 region has the DNA TGTGCCAGCAGTCCCGTGACGACAGTTTTCTATGGCTACACCTTC. Protein sequence: CASSPVTTVFYGYTF.

V and J are TRBV18 and TRBJ1-1; D remains ambiguous. Trimming cost V 2 bases and J 2 bases, with 6 bases left between them. There are 13 residues in the CDR3. CDR1 and CDR2 from the germline V gene are KGHSH and LQKENI. The CDR3 nucleotides are TGTGCCAGCTCACCAAATCTCAACACTGAAGCTTTCTTT. Protein: CASSPNLNTEAFF.

This clone appeared a single time. This rearrangement joins TRBV19 to TRBJ2-5; TRBD2 might be the D (7 bases). Trimming cost V 5 bases and J 5 bases, with 18 bases left between them. The CDR3 is made up of 15 amino acids. Germline CDR1 LNHDA, CDR2 SQIVND (reference sequence). As DNA, the CDR3 is TGTGCCAGTAGTGGAGAGGGGGGGATTTGGGAGACCCAGTACTTC. Its translation: CASSGEGGIWETQYF.

This rearrangement joins TRBV19 to TRBJ2-7, with D possibly TRBD1 on 7 matching bases. The germline CDR1 and CDR2 sequences are LNHDA and SQIVND (reference sequence). Between the trimmed V and J ends, which lost 2 bases and 2 bases, there was a span of 10 bases. The CDR3 length is 14 residues. As DNA, the CDR3 is TGTGCCAGTAGTATACAGGGGGGACCCTACGAGCAGTACTTC. Its protein is CASSIQGGPYEQYF.